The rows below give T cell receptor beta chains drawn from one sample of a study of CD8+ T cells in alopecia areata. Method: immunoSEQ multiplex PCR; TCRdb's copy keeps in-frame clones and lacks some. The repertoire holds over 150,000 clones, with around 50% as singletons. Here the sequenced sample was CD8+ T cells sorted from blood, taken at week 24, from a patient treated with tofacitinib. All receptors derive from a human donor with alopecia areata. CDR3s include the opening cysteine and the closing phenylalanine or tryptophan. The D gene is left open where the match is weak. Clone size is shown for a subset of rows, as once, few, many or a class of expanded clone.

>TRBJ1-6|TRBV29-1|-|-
CSVGDGGRSPLHF
TGCAGCGTTGGGGACGGGGGCCGATCACCCCTCCACTTT
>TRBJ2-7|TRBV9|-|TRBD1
CASSRTGVYEQYF
TGTGCCAGCAGCCGGACAGGGGTGTACGAGCAGTACTTC
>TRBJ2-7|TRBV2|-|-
CASSGLEQYF
TGTGCCAGCAGTGGTCTCGAGCAGTACTTC
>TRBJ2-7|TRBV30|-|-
CAWSAGLGYEQYF
TGTGCCTGGAGCGCTGGGCTGGGTTACGAGCAGTACTTC
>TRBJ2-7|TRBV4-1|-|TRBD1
CASSHGTGAYEQYF
TGCGCCAGCAGCCATGGTACAGGGGCCTACGAGCAGTACTTC
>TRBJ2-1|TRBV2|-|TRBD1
CASSGIDRGFEQFF
TGTGCCAGCAGTGGGATCGACAGGGGGTTTGAGCAGTTCTTC
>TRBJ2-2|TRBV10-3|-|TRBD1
CAITDRDTGELFF
TGTGCCATCACGGACAGGGACACCGGGGAGCTGTTTTTT
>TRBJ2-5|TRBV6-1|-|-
CASSEETQYF
TGTGCCAGCAGTGAAGAGACCCAGTACTTC
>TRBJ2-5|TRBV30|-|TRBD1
CAWLGQGQYF
TGTGCCTGGCTTGGACAGGGCCAGTACTTC
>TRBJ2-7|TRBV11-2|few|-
CASSLAAGSSYEQYF
TGTGCCAGCAGCTTAGCCGCAGGGAGCTCCTACGAGCAGTACTTC
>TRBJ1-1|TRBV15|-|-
CATSRGTLRVLNTEAFF
TGTGCCACCAGCAGAGGCACCCTTAGGGTACTGAACACTGAAGCTTTCTTT
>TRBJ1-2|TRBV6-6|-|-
CASSYGSGYTF
TGTGCCAGCAGTTACGGGAGCGGCTACACCTTC
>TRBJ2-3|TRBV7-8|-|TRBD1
CASSRGTGGMADTQYF
TGTGCCAGCAGCCGCGGGACAGGGGGCATGGCAGATACGCAGTATTTT
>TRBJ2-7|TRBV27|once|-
CASSTDGRAYEQYF
TGTGCCAGCAGTACGGACGGACGGGCCTACGAGCAGTACTTC
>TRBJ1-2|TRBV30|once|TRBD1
CAADREYDGYTF
TGTGCTGCCGACAGGGAATATGATGGCTACACCTTC
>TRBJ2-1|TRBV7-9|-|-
CASNKIPNEQFF
TGTGCCAGCAACAAGATCCCCAATGAGCAGTTCTTC
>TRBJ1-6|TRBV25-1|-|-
CASSGGRLGSPLHF
TGTGCCAGCAGTGGGGGGAGACTTGGGTCACCCCTCCACTTT
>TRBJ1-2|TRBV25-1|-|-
CASRGYGYTF
TGTGCCAGCAGGGGCTATGGCTACACCTTC
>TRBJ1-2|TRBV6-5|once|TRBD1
CASSEDRRYGYTF
TGTGCCAGCAGCGAGGACAGGCGCTATGGCTACACCTTC
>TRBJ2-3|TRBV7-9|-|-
CASSPRLDTQYF
TGTGCCAGCAGCCCCCGGCTAGATACGCAGTATTTT
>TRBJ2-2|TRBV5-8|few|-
CASSSEWDTVGELFF
TGTGCCAGCAGCTCGGAGTGGGACACCGTGGGGGAGCTGTTTTTT
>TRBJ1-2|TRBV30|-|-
CAWADTPQSGYTF
TGTGCCTGGGCGGACACCCCGCAAAGTGGCTACACCTTC
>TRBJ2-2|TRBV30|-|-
CAWSVKRTGELFF
TGTGCCTGGAGTGTTAAACGCACCGGGGAGCTGTTTTTT